This TCR beta chain is from a study of shared clonotypes between healthy human individuals. Study results and limitations: Sorted-subset sequencing was shown by rarefaction to be incomplete despite large depth.

In the naive CD8 group, cells lacked CD45RO and were positively selected for CCR7, so terminally differentiated effector memory CD45RA+ cells were left out. Germline CDR1 is SEHNR and CDR2 is FQNEAQ (reference sequence). CDR3 length equals 16 residues. Trimming left V 0 bases short and J 1 base short, with 10 bases between. The table came from immunoSEQ multiplex PCR; TCRdb's copy has only in-frame clones and leaves some out. Of about 2,200,000 clones detected, about 93% appear once; the ten largest clones hold 1.7%. Regarding this clone: Its antigen is undetermined.

This chain joins TRBV7-9 and TRBJ2-1; tentative D call: TRBD1 (5 bases). Sample: naive CD8+ T cells from PBMCs. The clonotype was recovered from a man aged 18-30 years in good health. Some clones in this sample may be carry-over from other donors' samples. The CDR3 here is CASSLAGAGSYNEQFF. The CDR3 DNA follows: TGTGCCAGCAGCTTAGCAGGGGCCGGGTCCTACAATGAGCAGTTCTTC.